This entry lists 32 T cell receptor beta chains sequenced from one sample in a study of blood T cells in healthy people across ages. Combining a sample-barcoded 5' primer with a J-beta primer mix, a second PCR ran for roughly 7 to 11 cycles. One entry per CDR3 protein results from TCRdb running MiXCR on the 5' RACE reads. Among about 1.4 million distinct CDR3 sequences listed, almost 60% were seen once. Sequences were obtained from blood. These receptors were collected from a man between 18 and 29 years old in good health.

The V and J genes are TRBV7-9 and TRBJ2-1; D assignment may be TRBD1 or TRBD2 (5 bases each). Germline-derived CDR1 and CDR2 are SEHNR and FQNEAQ (reference sequence). Trimming pared 5 bases from V and 4 bases from J, leaving 21 bases between. The CDR3 loop spans 17 amino acids. The CDR3 region is CASSPTPGTLPYNEQFF. DNA of the CDR3: TGTGCCAGCAGCCCCACGCCCGGGACCTTACCATACAATGAGCAGTTCTTC. The whole variable domain, remainder taken from reference TRBV7-9 and TRBJ2-1, is DTGVSQNPRHKITKRGQNVTFRCDPISEHNRLYWYRQTLGQGPEFLTYFQNEAQLEKSRLLSDRFSAERPKGSFSTLEIQRTEQGDSAMYLCASSPTPGTLPYNEQFFGPGTRLTVL.

The rearrangement uses TRBV7-9 and TRBJ1-2; D perhaps matches TRBD1 (5 bases). Germline V gene sequence: CDR1 SEHNR, CDR2 FQNEAQ (reference sequence). CDR3 length: 17 amino acids. The V end lost 4 bases, the J end lost 6 bases, and 24 bases lay between the germline ends. This chain's CDR3 is CASSSQRDSPTPDGYTF. CDR3 DNA: TGTGCCAGCAGCTCACAACGGGACTCTCCCACTCCCGATGGCTACACCTTC. The variable domain in full, with the rest retrieved from reference TRBV7-9 and TRBJ1-2, is DTGVSQNPRHKITKRGQNVTFRCDPISEHNRLYWYRQTLGQGPEFLTYFQNEAQLEKSRLLSDRFSAERPKGSFSTLEIQRTEQGDSAMYLCASSSQRDSPTPDGYTFGSGTRLTVV.

CDR3 nucleotide sequence: TGTGCCAGCAGTGAACCGATCAGGAGCTCCTACGAGCAGTACTTC. This encodes CASSEPIRSSYEQYF. The chain is built from TRBV2 and TRBJ2-7; unclear D gene. This CDR3 is 15 amino acids long. Trimming removed 2 bases at V and 0 bases at J, with 11 bases between. The V gene's germline CDR1 is SNHLY and CDR2 FYNNEI.

This clonotype has a handful of counts. The rearrangement joins TRBV7-9 to TRBJ1-2; D gene ambiguous. Germline V CDR1 and CDR2: SEHNR, FQNEAQ (reference sequence). The germline V and J ends were trimmed by 10 bases and 6 bases, with 9 bases remaining between them. There are 10 residues in the CDR3. The CDR3 DNA sequence: TGTGCCATCCATTGGAATGGCTACACCTTC. It encodes CAIHWNGYTF.

V and J are TRBV27 and TRBJ2-7; perhaps TRBD1 as D (6 bases). In germline, CDR1 is MNHEY, CDR2 SMNVEV (reference sequence). CDR3 length equals 16 residues. Trimming took 3 bases from V and 5 from J, leaving 20 bases between them. For the CDR3, the DNA is TGTGCCAGCAGTTTGAGCTATCAGGGGCGTATCGACGAGCAGTACTTC. This gives the protein CASSLSYQGRIDEQYF.

This clonotype was counted only a few times. V usage is TRBV29-1 and J usage is TRBJ2-3; D remains unclear. Germline CDR1 and CDR2: SQVTM and ANQGSEA. The CDR3 contains 16 residues. The CDR3 DNA reads as TGCAGGGCCGAAGCCCTCTCCTCGTGGCCCACAGATACGCAGTATTTT. Its translation: CRAEALSSWPTDTQYF.

The sample holds many counts of this clonotype. The chain links TRBV12-3 or TRBV12-4 to TRBJ2-7; 7 nucleotides align to TRBD1. With 5 bases clipped from V and 3 bases from J, the junction kept 4 bases outside the gene matches. The CDR3 loop spans 13 amino acids. The CDR3 nucleotides are TGTGCCAGCAGTGTCGGGACAGACTACGAGCAGTACTTC. It yields the protein CASSVGTDYEQYF.

V is TRBV6-4 and J is TRBJ2-4, with D tentatively TRBD1 (6 bases). Judging by the DNA end, TRBJ2-7 fits better; the J call may be wrong. Per germline, CDR1 MRHNA and CDR2 SNTAGT. This CDR3 contains 14 residues. The DNA for the CDR3 is TGTGCCAGCAGGAGGGACACTGGACCCTACGAGCAGTACTTC. Residues: CASRRDTGPYEQYF.

There are a few counts of this clonotype. The V and J genes are TRBV25-1 and TRBJ2-2; the D gene is possibly TRBD2 (5 bases). Deletions cut 5 bases from V and 6 bases from J, with 16 bases between. The germline V gene has CDR1 MGHDK and CDR2 SYGVNS. CDR3 length equals 15 residues. CDR3 nucleotide sequence: TGTGCCAGCAGTTACCCGGGAAACACACCCGGGGAGCTGTTTTTT. Its translation is CASSYPGNTPGELFF.

The chain joins TRBV20-1 to TRBJ2-1, with D unresolved. The CDR3 consists of 13 residues. V lost 1 base, J lost 5 bases, and 9 bases lay in between. In germline, CDR1 is DFQATT, CDR2 SNEGSKA (reference sequence). For the CDR3, the DNA is TGCAGTGCTAGAGTAGTCAACAACAATGAGCAGTTCTTC. Translated: CSARVVNNNEQFF.

This clonotype turned up a few times. The CDR3 is CSARDPKRGDYNEQFF. The CDR3 DNA reads as TGCAGTGCTAGAGATCCCAAGCGGGGGGATTACAATGAGCAGTTCTTC. This rearrangement joins TRBV20-1 to TRBJ2-1; 9 nucleotides line up with TRBD2. This CDR3 comprises 16 residues. V was pared by 0 bases and J by 4 bases, with 7 bases of the junction left unmatched. CDR1 is DFQATT, CDR2 SNEGSKA, per germline (reference sequence).

This sequence joins TRBV4-1 and TRBJ1-5; D not certain. This CDR3 has 15 residues. The V gene's germline CDR1 is MGHRA and CDR2 YSYEKL. Between the trimmed V and J ends, which lost 0 bases and 1 base, there was a span of 7 bases. CDR3: CASSQDSASNQPQHF. In DNA, the CDR3 is TGCGCCAGCAGCCAAGATTCGGCCAGCAATCAGCCCCAGCATTTT.

This clonotype was counted a few times. The V and J genes are TRBV28 and TRBJ2-7, with a weak D call TRBD1 (6 bases). Looked up from germline, CDR1 is MDHEN and CDR2 is SYDVKM. V lost 6 bases to trimming and J lost 1 base, with 16 bases between them. This CDR3 spans 15 amino acids. CDR3 nucleotides: TGTGCCAGCAGAGGACAGCTCCACGTTTCCTACGAGCAGTACTTC. It encodes CASRGQLHVSYEQYF.

V and J are TRBV5-5 and TRBJ2-4, with a tentative D call TRBD1 (5 bases). The germline CDR1 and CDR2 sequences are SGHKS and YYEKEE (reference sequence). The CDR3 spans 17 residues. V was pared by 0 bases and J by 2 bases, with 15 bases between. The CDR3 sequence: CASSLVTPGATKNIQYF. The CDR3 coding sequence is TGTGCCAGCAGCTTGGTAACGCCTGGGGCAACCAAAAACATTCAGTACTTC.

The gene calls are TRBV20-1 and TRBJ2-7; 9 nucleotides agree with TRBD2. The CDR3 runs to 14 residues. Germline V gene data show CDR1 as DFQATT and CDR2 as SNEGSKA (reference sequence). V lost 4 bases and J lost 4; bases outside the gene matches: 8. CDR3 DNA: TGCAGTGCTAAGGAAGCGGGGGGACGTTACGAGCAGTACTTC. It is translated as CSAKEAGGRYEQYF.

The chain is built from TRBV29-1 and TRBJ1-2; D remains ambiguous. The germline gives CDR1 SQVTM, CDR2 ANQGSEA. V lost 4 bases, J lost 7 bases, and 13 bases lay in between. This CDR3 contains 12 residues. CDR3 sequence: CSVGSRSLGYTF. CDR3 in DNA: TGCAGCGTTGGCTCTCGTTCCCTTGGCTACACCTTC.

The table lists this clonotype with a few counts. The chain links TRBV29-1 to TRBJ2-5; 7 bases map to TRBD2. V lost 0 bases, J lost 5 bases, and 3 bases stayed unmatched. Germline-derived CDR1 and CDR2 are SQVTM and ANQGSEA. The CDR3 consists of 13 residues. The CDR3 DNA reads as TGCAGCGTTGAAGAGGGGGGGAACGAGACCCAGTACTTC. It specifies CSVEEGGNETQYF.

In this sample, this clonotype turned up many times. The chain uses TRBV29-1 and TRBJ2-3; possible D gene TRBD2, 6 bases. The CDR3 covers 13 residues. The germline CDR1 and CDR2 sequences are SQVTM and ANQGSEA. The germline V and J ends were trimmed by 4 bases and 2 bases, with 10 bases remaining between them. For the CDR3, the DNA is TGCAGCGTTGTAGGGAGGAACACAGATACGCAGTATTTT. Translating it yields CSVVGRNTDTQYF.

This clonotype was detected once. The V gene is TRBV6-6, the J gene TRBJ2-1; the match to TRBD2 covers 11 bases. Unmatched junction bases numbered 4, after V lost 4 bases and J lost 2 bases. The CDR3 totals 16 residues. The germline gives CDR1 MNHNY, CDR2 SVGAGI (reference sequence). This CDR3 is CASSWVAGGTYNEQFF. For the CDR3, the DNA is TGTGCCAGCAGTTGGGTAGCGGGGGGGACCTACAATGAGCAGTTCTTC.

The rearrangement uses TRBV7-9 and TRBJ1-5; 7 nucleotides agree with TRBD1. V gave up 5 bases and J gave up 4 bases; unmatched junction bases: 8. This CDR3 spans 15 amino acids. The V gene's germline CDR1 is SEHNR and CDR2 FQNEAQ (reference sequence). CDR3 DNA: TGTGCCAGCAGCACCCAAGGGGGCGAAAATCAGCCCCAGCATTTT. Protein: CASSTQGGENQPQHF.

In regard to this clonotype: The junction and the germline gene differ at one end; a read error may be behind it. The chain recombines TRBV27 with TRBJ2-1, with D unclear. This CDR3 is built from 13 residues. Germline CDR1 reads MNHEY; CDR2 reads SMNVEV (reference sequence). CDR3 in amino acids: CVSSLSGNNEQFF. In DNA, the CDR3 is TGTGTCAGCAGTTTGAGTGGGAACAATGAGCAGTTCTTC.

The table lists this clonotype with a few counts. The gene calls are TRBV29-1 and TRBJ2-1; D could derive from TRBD1 or TRBD2 (6 bases each). Germline-derived CDR1 and CDR2 are SQVTM and ANQGSEA. V dropped 2 bases and J dropped 8 bases, with 25 bases sitting between them. This CDR3 region has 17 residues. CDR3 coding DNA: TGCAGCGTTGAAAAGGGGCGAGGGGGGACGCGTTTCGATGAGCAGTTCTTC. This encodes CSVEKGRGGTRFDEQFF.

The table lists this clonotype with a count of one. This chain links TRBV12-3 or TRBV12-4 with TRBJ2-3, with a tentative D call TRBD2 (5 bases). The CDR3 totals 15 residues. Trimming pared 7 bases from V and 4 bases from J, leaving 18 bases between. CDR3 sequence (DNA): TGTGCCAGCACTCCCGAACAGCTCGGGGCAGATACGCAGTATTTT. It yields the protein CASTPEQLGADTQYF.

The rearrangement joins TRBV6-5 to TRBJ2-3, with no clear D. This CDR3 is built from 15 residues. Trimming took 6 bases from V and 0 from J, leaving 13 bases between them. Germline CDR1 is MNHEY and CDR2 is SVGAGI. The CDR3 DNA reads as TGTGCCAGCAGGAGTTCCCGTACTAGCACAGATACGCAGTATTTT. Translating gives CASRSSRTSTDTQYF.

This clonotype was observed a handful of times. V gene TRBV12-3 or TRBV12-4 combines with J gene TRBJ2-4; 8 bases are shared with TRBD2. This CDR3 has 16 amino acids. The ends lost 6 bases at V and 0 bases at J; junction bases unmatched: 7. CDR3 bases: TGTGCCAGCAGGGCGGGGGGACAAGAAGCCAAAAACATTCAGTACTTC. Its protein is CASRAGGQEAKNIQYF.

The chain carries TRBV10-3 and TRBJ1-2; 8 bases line up with TRBD1. There are 13 residues in the CDR3. Germline CDR1 ENHRY, CDR2 SYGVKD. After removal of 11 bases from V and 3 bases from J, the junction contained 8 bases not matched to a gene. CDR3 amino acids: CAVSTGVDYGYTF. In DNA form, the CDR3 reads TGTGCCGTATCGACAGGGGTTGACTATGGCTACACCTTC.

The CDR3 spells CASSPDRVGFSWGYTF. CDR3 nucleotide sequence: TGCGCCAGCAGCCCCGACAGGGTCGGCTTTAGCTGGGGCTACACCTTC. The chain is built from TRBV4-3 and TRBJ1-2, with TRBD1 matching over 7 bases. V was pared by 4 bases and J by 8 bases, with 16 bases of the junction left unmatched. The germline V gene has CDR1 LGHNA and CDR2 YSLEER. CDR3 length: 16 amino acids.

The chain recombines TRBV2 with TRBJ1-6; no clear D. Germline CDR1 SNHLY, CDR2 FYNNEI. This CDR3 is built from 13 residues. V lost 6 bases to trimming and J lost 8 bases, with 11 bases between them. This CDR3 is CASRGQTHSPLHF. The CDR3 coding sequence is TGTGCCAGCAGAGGGCAGACCCATTCACCCCTCCACTTT.

The chain couples TRBV6-2 or TRBV6-3 to TRBJ2-1; tentatively, D is TRBD2 (5 bases). This CDR3 spans 12 amino acids. Germline lookup yields CDR1 MNHEY and CDR2 SVGEGT. The CDR3 DNA is TGTGTCATCTCGGGCGGGCACAATGAGCAGTTCTTC. Translated, it gives CVISGGHNEQFF.

The chain joins TRBV6-6 to TRBJ2-5; 12 nucleotides line up with TRBD2. The V gene's germline CDR1 is MNHNY and CDR2 SVGAGI (reference sequence). V lost 2 bases and J lost 2; bases outside the gene matches: 3. CDR3 size: 16 residues. CDR3 DNA sequence: TGTGCCAGCAGTTACCCCGGACTAGCGGGACAAGAGACCCAGTACTTC. Its translation: CASSYPGLAGQETQYF.

The chain couples TRBV5-6 to TRBJ1-5, with 7 bases aligning to TRBD1. CDR1 SGHDT and CDR2 YYEEEE come from the germline V gene. This CDR3 is built from 14 residues. The ends lost 2 bases at V and 3 bases at J; junction bases unmatched: 2. The CDR3 nucleotides are TGTGCCAGCAGCTTCGGGACAGTCAATCAGCCCCAGCATTTT. This sequence encodes CASSFGTVNQPQHF.

The chain combines TRBV2 with TRBJ1-2; TRBD1 aligns across 7 bases. V was pared by 7 bases and J by 3 bases, with 5 bases of the junction left unmatched. Germline assignment: CDR1 SNHLY and CDR2 FYNNEI. This CDR3 contains 13 residues. The CDR3 here is CASKAGGDYGYTF. The CDR3 DNA follows: TGTGCCAGCAAGGCAGGGGGTGACTATGGCTACACCTTC. Using reference TRBV2 and TRBJ1-2 for the parts outside the CDR3, the full variable domain is EPEVTQTPSHQVTQMGQEVILRCVPISNHLYFYWYRQILGQKVEFLVSFYNNEISEKSEIFDDQFSVERPDGSNFTLKIRSTKLEDSAMYFCASKAGGDYGYTFGSGTRLTVV.